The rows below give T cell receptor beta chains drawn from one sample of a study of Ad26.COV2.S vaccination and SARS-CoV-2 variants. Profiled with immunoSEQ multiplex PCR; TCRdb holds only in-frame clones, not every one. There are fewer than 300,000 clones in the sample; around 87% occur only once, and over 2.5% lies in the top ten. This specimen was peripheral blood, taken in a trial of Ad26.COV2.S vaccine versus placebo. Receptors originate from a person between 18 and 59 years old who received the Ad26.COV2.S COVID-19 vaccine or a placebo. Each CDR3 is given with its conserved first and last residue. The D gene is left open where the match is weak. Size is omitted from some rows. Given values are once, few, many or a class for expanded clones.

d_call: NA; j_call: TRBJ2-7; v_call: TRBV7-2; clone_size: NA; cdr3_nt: TGTGCCAGCAGCTTCCAGGGCCTGAACTCCTACGAGCAGTACTTC; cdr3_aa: CASSFQGLNSYEQYF
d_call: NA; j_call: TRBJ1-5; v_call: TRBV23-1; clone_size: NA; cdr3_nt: TGCGCCACCGGGAGGGCCCGTCGACTCTATAGCAATCAGCCCCAGCATTTT; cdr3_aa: CATGRARRLYSNQPQHF
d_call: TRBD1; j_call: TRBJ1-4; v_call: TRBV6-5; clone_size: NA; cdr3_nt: TGTGCCAGCAGTTACTCGGACAGGGCTGAAAAACTGTTTTTT; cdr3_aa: CASSYSDRAEKLFF
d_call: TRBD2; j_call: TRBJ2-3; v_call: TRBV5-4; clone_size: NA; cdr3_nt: TGTGCCAGCAGCCCACCGAGGAGGCCGGGGGGTGATACGCAGTATTTT; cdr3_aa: CASSPPRRPGGDTQYF
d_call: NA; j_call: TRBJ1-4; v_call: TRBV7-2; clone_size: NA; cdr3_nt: TGTGCCAGCAAACCGGGACACCTTAATGAAAAACTGTTTTTT; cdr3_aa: CASKPGHLNEKLFF
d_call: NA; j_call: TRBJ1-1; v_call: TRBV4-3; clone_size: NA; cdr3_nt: TGCGCCAGCAGCCGAGGGGTTCGCACTGAAGCTTTCTTT; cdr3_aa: CASSRGVRTEAFF
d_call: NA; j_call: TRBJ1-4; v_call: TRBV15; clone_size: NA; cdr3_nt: TGTGCCACCAGCAGATGGGGGACTAATGAAAAACTGTTTTTT; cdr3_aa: CATSRWGTNEKLFF
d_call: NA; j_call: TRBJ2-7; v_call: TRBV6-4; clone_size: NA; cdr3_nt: TGTGCCAGCAGTGACCTACTAGCTTTATACGAGCAGTACTTC; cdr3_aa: CASSDLLALYEQYF
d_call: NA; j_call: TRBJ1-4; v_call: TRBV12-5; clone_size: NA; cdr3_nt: TGTGCTAGTGGTAACAGGGTCGAGGGGGAAAAACTGTTTTTT; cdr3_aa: CASGNRVEGEKLFF
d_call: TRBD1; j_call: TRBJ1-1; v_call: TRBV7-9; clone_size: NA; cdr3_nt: TGTGCCGACAAGGTTTTGACAGGGGGCACTGAAGCTTTCTTT; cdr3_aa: CADKVLTGGTEAFF
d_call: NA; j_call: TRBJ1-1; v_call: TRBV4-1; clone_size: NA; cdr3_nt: TGCGCCAGCAGCCGGGTTACAGGTGGAGACACTGAAGCTTTCTTT; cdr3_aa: CASSRVTGGDTEAFF
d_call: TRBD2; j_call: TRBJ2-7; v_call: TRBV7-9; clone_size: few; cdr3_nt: TGTGCCAGCAGTCCATCCGGGACTAGCGTCAACGAGCAGTACTTC; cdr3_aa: CASSPSGTSVNEQYF
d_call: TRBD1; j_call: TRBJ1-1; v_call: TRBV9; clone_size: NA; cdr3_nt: TGTGCCAGCAGCGCATCCGGGACAGGGAGCACTGAAGCTTTCTTT; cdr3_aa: CASSASGTGSTEAFF
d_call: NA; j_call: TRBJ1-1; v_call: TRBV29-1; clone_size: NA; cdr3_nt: TGCAGCGTTGGAGGGCCGAACACTGAAGCTTTCTTT; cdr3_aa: CSVGGPNTEAFF
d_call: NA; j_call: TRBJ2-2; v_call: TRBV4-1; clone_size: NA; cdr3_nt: TGCGCCAGCAGCCAAGGGGGGGCGAACACCGGGGAGCTGTTTTTT; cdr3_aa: CASSQGGANTGELFF
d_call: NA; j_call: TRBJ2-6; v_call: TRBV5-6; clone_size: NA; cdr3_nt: TGTGCCAGCAGCCAGGGATTTGGGGGGGCCAACGTCCTGACTTTC; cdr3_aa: CASSQGFGGANVLTF
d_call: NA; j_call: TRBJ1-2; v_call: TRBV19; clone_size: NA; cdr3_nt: TGTGCCAGTAGTATAGAGAACTATGGCTACACCTTC; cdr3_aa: CASSIENYGYTF
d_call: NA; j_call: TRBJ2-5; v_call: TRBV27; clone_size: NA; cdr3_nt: TGTGCCAGCAGTTTGCAGGGGCCCCAAGAGACCCAGTACTTC; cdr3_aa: CASSLQGPQETQYF
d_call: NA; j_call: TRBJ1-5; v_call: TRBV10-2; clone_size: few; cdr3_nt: TGCGCCAGCAGTGACTACGGACCGAGAGATCAGCCCCAGCATTTT; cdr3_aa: CASSDYGPRDQPQHF
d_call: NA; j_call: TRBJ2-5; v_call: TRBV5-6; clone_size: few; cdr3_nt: TGTGCCAGCACGATGGGGCGGACCAAGACCCAGTACTTC; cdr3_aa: CASTMGRTKTQYF
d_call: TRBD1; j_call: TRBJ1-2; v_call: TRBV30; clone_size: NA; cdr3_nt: TGTGCCTGGAGTGCGACAGGGACCTATGGCTACACCTTC; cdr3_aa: CAWSATGTYGYTF
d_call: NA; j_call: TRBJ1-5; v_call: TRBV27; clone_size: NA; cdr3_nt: TGTGCCAGCAGGCAGGGGATTCGTCAGCCCCAGCATTTT; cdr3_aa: CASRQGIRQPQHF
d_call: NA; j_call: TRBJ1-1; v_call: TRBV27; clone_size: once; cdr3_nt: TGTGCCAGCAGTCCGATGCGGGGGGCGGGCACTGAAGCTTTCTTT; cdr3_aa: CASSPMRGAGTEAFF